These T cell receptor beta chains were read from a single sample in a study of CD8 T cells in ankylosing spondylitis. TCRdb called the 5' RACE reads again in MiXCR, with one record for every CDR3 protein. Of fewer than 250,000 distinct CDR3 sequences in the sample, under 12% were seen once. Sequenced input: blood, either unsorted or a sorted T cell fraction (not recorded which). The receptors here all came from a male donor with ankylosing spondylitis or in good health (not recorded which). CDR3s include the opening cysteine and the closing phenylalanine or tryptophan. D genes are given only for firm matches. Clone size, where shown, is once, few, many, or a class for clones that have expanded.

j_call: TRBJ2-7
d_call: -
v_call: TRBV19
clone_size: many
cdr3_aa: CASTPRIGPGVYEQYF
cdr3_nt: TGTGCCAGTACCCCTAGGATAGGACCCGGCGTTTACGAGCAGTACTTC

j_call: TRBJ1-2
d_call: TRBD1
v_call: TRBV2
clone_size: few
cdr3_aa: CASRPGTGPAIYGYTF
cdr3_nt: TGTGCCAGCAGGCCCGGGACAGGGCCAGCCATCTATGGCTACACCTTC

j_call: TRBJ2-5
d_call: -
v_call: TRBV3-1
clone_size: many
cdr3_aa: CASSQTKETQYF
cdr3_nt: TGTGCCAGCAGCCAAACAAAAGAGACCCAGTACTTC

j_call: TRBJ2-1
d_call: TRBD2
v_call: TRBV11-1
clone_size: -
cdr3_aa: CASSSRASQRGALNGNEQFF
cdr3_nt: TGTGCCAGCAGCTCCCGTGCCAGTCAGCGGGGGGCTTTAAATGGAAATGAGCAGTTCTTC

j_call: TRBJ1-5
d_call: -
v_call: TRBV6-2/TRBV6-3
clone_size: many
cdr3_aa: CASSYRPSFSNQPQHF
cdr3_nt: TGTGCCAGCAGTTACCGCCCGAGCTTCAGCAATCAGCCCCAGCATTTT

j_call: TRBJ2-7
d_call: -
v_call: TRBV12-3/TRBV12-4
clone_size: many
cdr3_aa: CASSLRPAYEQYF
cdr3_nt: TGTGCCAGCAGTTTAAGGCCCGCCTACGAGCAGTACTTC

j_call: TRBJ2-7
d_call: TRBD2
v_call: TRBV20-1
clone_size: many
cdr3_aa: CSARLAGGDEQYF
cdr3_nt: TGCAGTGCTCGACTAGCGGGAGGGGACGAGCAGTACTTC

j_call: TRBJ1-5
d_call: -
v_call: TRBV5-1
clone_size: many
cdr3_aa: CASSPDGQPNQPQHF
cdr3_nt: TGCGCCAGCAGCCCCGACGGACAGCCCAATCAGCCCCAGCATTTT

j_call: TRBJ2-3
d_call: TRBD1
v_call: TRBV5-1
clone_size: many
cdr3_aa: CASSSTGGKDTQYF
cdr3_nt: TGCGCCAGCAGCTCGACAGGGGGAAAAGATACGCAGTATTTT

j_call: TRBJ1-2
d_call: -
v_call: TRBV11-2
clone_size: -
cdr3_aa: CASSLSGGGYTF
cdr3_nt: TGTGCCAGCAGCTTAAGCGGTGGTGGCTACACCTTC